A selection of T cell receptor beta chains follows, all from one sample in a study of T cells after yellow fever vaccination. Via MiXCR, TCRdb re-called the 5' RACE reads, giving one row per CDR3 protein. The sample holds just under 600,000 distinct CDR3 sequences, roughly 14% seen once. The input for sequencing was PBMCs, taken on the day of the yellow fever booster vaccination. All receptors derive from a man aged 30-40 years who received the YFV17D yellow fever vaccine. Each CDR3 is given with its conserved first and last residue. The D gene is left open where the match is weak. Clone size is shown for a subset of rows, as once, few, many or a class of expanded clone.

TRBJ2-3 | TRBD1 | . | TRBV7-2 | 14 | CASSRGQGGDTQYF | TGTGCCAGCAGCCGAGGACAGGGCGGAGATACGCAGTATTTT
TRBJ2-7 | . | . | TRBV20-1 | 14 | CSASGVTGLYEQYF | TGCAGTGCTTCGGGGGTGACAGGGCTATACGAGCAGTACTTC
TRBJ2-1 | TRBD2 | . | TRBV5-4 | 16 | CASSLEGGRSYNEQFF | TGTGCCAGCAGCTTGGAGGGCGGGAGGTCCTACAATGAGCAGTTCTTC
TRBJ1-5 | . | few | TRBV25-1 | 15 | CASSDGGRGNQPQHF | TGTGCCAGCAGTGATGGGGGCCGGGGCAATCAGCCCCAGCATTTT
TRBJ2-4 | . | . | TRBV6-5 | 11 | CASKMKNIQYF | TGTGCCAGCAAGATGAAAAACATTCAGTACTTC
TRBJ1-5 | . | . | TRBV4-2 | 13 | CASSQDARGAQHF | TGTGCCAGCAGCCAAGATGCCCGCGGCGCCCAGCATTTT
TRBJ1-1 | . | many | TRBV29-1 | 12 | CSVPSSGLLAFF | TGCAGCGTCCCCTCGTCAGGCTTGTTGGCTTTCTTT
TRBJ2-1 | . | few | TRBV3-1 | 19 | CASSQGGIDPGRRLNEQFF | TGTGCCAGCAGCCAGGGAGGAATCGACCCGGGACGGAGGCTCAATGAGCAGTTCTTC
TRBJ2-7 | TRBD1 | . | TRBV6-2/TRBV6-3 | 16 | CASSYGLGQGSSEQYF | TGTGCCAGCAGTTACGGGCTGGGACAGGGTTCAAGCGAGCAGTACTTC
TRBJ1-2 | . | many | TRBV27 | 12 | CASSTDRTGYTF | TGTGCCAGCAGTACAGACAGGACTGGCTACACCTTC
TRBJ2-7 | TRBD2 | . | TRBV10-3 | 15 | CAISPFSGRGDEQYF | TGTGCCATCAGTCCTTTTAGCGGGAGAGGGGACGAGCAGTACTTC
TRBJ2-3 | TRBD2 | many | TRBV5-1 | 15 | CASSLGTTSTDTQYF | TGTGCCAGCAGCTTAGGGACTACCTCCACAGATACGCAGTATTTT
TRBJ2-1 | . | . | TRBV24-1 | 15 | CATSDPGPWGDEQFF | TGTGCCACCAGTGATCCCGGCCCCTGGGGCGATGAGCAGTTCTTC
TRBJ2-7 | . | . | TRBV3-1 | 15 | CASSQGVAASYEQYF | TGTGCCAGCAGCCAAGGAGTAGCGGCTTCCTACGAGCAGTACTTC
TRBJ2-1 | . | . | TRBV7-2 | 17 | CASSPKGGGASYNEQFF | TGTGCCAGCAGCCCGAAGGGAGGGGGCGCCAGTTACAATGAGCAGTTCTTC
TRBJ2-2 | TRBD2 | few | TRBV19 | 15 | CASKASGSNTGELFF | TGTGCCAGTAAGGCTAGCGGGTCGAACACCGGGGAGCTGTTTTTT
TRBJ2-7 | . | once | TRBV5-6 | 13 | CASGPGQLYEQYF | TGTGCCAGCGGCCCTGGACAGCTCTACGAGCAGTACTTC
TRBJ2-7 | . | . | TRBV1 | 16 | CTSPPQGYRWSYEQYF | TGCACCAGCCCCCCTCAAGGGTACAGGTGGTCCTACGAGCAGTACTTC
TRBJ2-3 | . | few | TRBV5-1 | 15 | CASKLEPASTDTQYF | TGCGCCAGCAAATTGGAGCCCGCTAGCACAGATACGCAGTATTTT
TRBJ2-2 | TRBD2 | . | TRBV10-1 | 17 | CASSEWASGRVSGELFF | TGCGCCAGCAGTGAGTGGGCTAGCGGGAGAGTTAGCGGGGAGCTGTTTTTT
TRBJ1-3 | TRBD1 | few | TRBV12-3/TRBV12-4 | 19 | CASKIGQENRLFSGNTIYF | TGTGCCAGCAAAATCGGACAGGAGAACCGTCTCTTCTCTGGAAACACCATATATTTT
TRBJ2-1 | TRBD2 | few | TRBV6-2/TRBV6-3 | 15 | CASSYLSGRANEQFF | TGTGCCAGCAGTTACCTTAGCGGGAGGGCCAATGAGCAGTTCTTC
TRBJ2-5 | TRBD2 | . | TRBV28 | 15 | CASSSQRESQETQYF | TGTGCCAGCAGTTCCCAGCGGGAGAGCCAAGAGACCCAGTACTTC
TRBJ2-7 | . | many | TRBV5-6 | 14 | CASSLGTVSYEQYF | TGTGCCAGCAGCTTGGGTACAGTCTCCTACGAGCAGTACTTC
TRBJ1-2 | . | few | TRBV6-2/TRBV6-3 | 14 | CASTWDTPNYGYTF | TGTGCCAGCACTTGGGACACGCCTAACTATGGCTACACCTTC
TRBJ2-5 | . | . | TRBV12-3/TRBV12-4 | 11 | CASTPGGTQYF | TGTGCCAGCACCCCTGGGGGGACCCAGTACTTC
TRBJ2-2 | TRBD1 | few | TRBV20-1 | 16 | CSAPNVRGQLSGELFF | TGCAGTGCTCCCAACGTAAGGGGGCAATTGAGCGGGGAGCTGTTTTTT
TRBJ2-3 | TRBD1 | once | TRBV11-2 | 15 | CASSSTTGSTDTQYF | TGTGCCAGCAGCTCTACGACAGGGTCCACAGATACGCAGTATTTT
TRBJ2-3 | TRBD2 | . | TRBV5-1 | 13 | CATSSGRTDTQYF | TGCGCCACCTCTAGCGGGAGAACAGATACGCAGTATTTT
TRBJ2-7 | . | . | TRBV20-1 | 13 | CSASLGQAYEQYF | TGCAGTGCTTCGCTGGGGCAGGCCTACGAGCAGTACTTC
TRBJ2-3 | . | many | TRBV20-1 | 15 | CSASLRAYSTDTQYF | TGCAGTGCTAGTTTGCGGGCATACAGCACAGATACGCAGTATTTT
TRBJ2-1 | TRBD2 | . | TRBV5-1 | 17 | CASSLRVGTSGYNEQFF | TGCGCCAGCAGCCTCCGGGTCGGGACTAGCGGATACAATGAGCAGTTCTTC
TRBJ2-2 | . | . | TRBV20-1 | 15 | CSARVPGTDTGELFF | TGCAGTGCTAGAGTCCCAGGGACCGACACCGGGGAGCTGTTTTTT
TRBJ2-7 | . | few | TRBV6-5 | 15 | CASSYSKGVAYEQYF | TGTGCCAGCAGTTACTCGAAGGGGGTCGCCTACGAGCAGTACTTC
TRBJ2-7 | TRBD1 | . | TRBV28 | 15 | CASSSTGTGGYEQYF | TGTGCCAGCAGTTCCACCGGGACAGGGGGCTACGAGCAGTACTTC
TRBJ2-3 | . | few | TRBV7-3 | 14 | CASSLTAGVDTQYF | TGTGCCAGCAGCTTAACAGCGGGTGTAGATACGCAGTATTTT
TRBJ1-2 | TRBD1 | few | TRBV12-3/TRBV12-4 | 13 | CASSIDRVGGYTF | TGTGCCAGCAGCATTGACAGGGTGGGAGGCTACACCTTC
TRBJ1-2 | TRBD1 | few | TRBV9 | 13 | CASSKTGGSGYTF | TGTGCCAGCAGCAAGACAGGGGGAAGTGGCTACACCTTC
TRBJ2-5 | TRBD2 | . | TRBV7-2 | 13 | CASSPVGGETQYF | TGTGCCAGCAGCCCCGTGGGAGGGGAGACCCAGTACTTC
TRBJ2-7 | TRBD2 | many | TRBV27 | 14 | CASSLGLESYEQYF | TGTGCCAGCAGTCTGGGACTAGAATCCTACGAGCAGTACTTC